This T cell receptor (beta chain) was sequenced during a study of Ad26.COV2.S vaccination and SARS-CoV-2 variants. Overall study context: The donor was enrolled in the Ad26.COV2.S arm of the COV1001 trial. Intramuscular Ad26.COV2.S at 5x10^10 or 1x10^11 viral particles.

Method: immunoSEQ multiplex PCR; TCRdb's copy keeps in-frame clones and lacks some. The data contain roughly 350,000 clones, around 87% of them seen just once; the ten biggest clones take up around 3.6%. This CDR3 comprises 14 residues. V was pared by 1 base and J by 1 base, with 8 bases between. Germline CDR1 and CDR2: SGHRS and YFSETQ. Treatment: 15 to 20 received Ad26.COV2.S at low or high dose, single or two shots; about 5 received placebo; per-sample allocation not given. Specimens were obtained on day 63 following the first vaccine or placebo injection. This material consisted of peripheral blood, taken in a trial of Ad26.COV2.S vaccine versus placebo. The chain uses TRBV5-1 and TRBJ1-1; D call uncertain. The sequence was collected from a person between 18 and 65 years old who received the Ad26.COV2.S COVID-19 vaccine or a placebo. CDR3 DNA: TGCGCCAGCAGCTTGCAGGTGCGGAACACTGAAGCTTTCTTT. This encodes CASSLQVRNTEAFF.